This note documents a single T cell receptor (beta chain) sequence. The antigen is undetermined. Template-switching 5'RACE yielded the TCR cDNA; a universal primer site and UMIs were added in the process. TCRdb recomputed calls from the 5' RACE reads with MiXCR, one row per CDR3 protein. The table includes some 320,000 distinct CDR3 sequences, 8.7% detected once. The data are from a study of T cells after yellow fever vaccination. Regarding the study as a whole: Once the booster was given, most primary-vaccination clones reappeared, at 95% to 97% for CD4 and over 85% for CD8. Researchers cautioned that FACS-sorted repertoires could harbor abundant clonotypes contaminating from the bulk population. The CD4 and CD8 compartments had a small share of their clonotypes in common.

The V and J ends lost 3 bases and 2 bases respectively, with 14 bases between them. CDR1 and CDR2 (germline): SGHRS, YFSETQ. The CDR3 extends over 15 amino acids. This sequence originates from a man aged 18 to 29 who received the YFV17D yellow fever vaccine. Sample: CD4+ T cells sorted from PBMCs, taken 5 days after the yellow fever booster vaccination. The chain recombines TRBV5-1 with TRBJ2-5, with D perhaps given as TRBD1 or TRBD2 (5 bases each). The CDR3 DNA sequence: TGCGCCAGCAGCTCTGCCCACGAGGGGCAAGAGACCCAGTACTTC. This translates into CASSSAHEGQETQYF. Full variable domain (outside the CDR3, taken from reference TRBV5-1 and TRBJ2-5): KAGVTQTPRYLIKTRGQQVTLSCSPISGHRSVSWYQQTPGQGLQFLFEYFSETQRNKGNFPGRFSGRQFSNSRSEMNVSTLELGDSALYLCASSSAHEGQETQYFGPGTRLLVL.